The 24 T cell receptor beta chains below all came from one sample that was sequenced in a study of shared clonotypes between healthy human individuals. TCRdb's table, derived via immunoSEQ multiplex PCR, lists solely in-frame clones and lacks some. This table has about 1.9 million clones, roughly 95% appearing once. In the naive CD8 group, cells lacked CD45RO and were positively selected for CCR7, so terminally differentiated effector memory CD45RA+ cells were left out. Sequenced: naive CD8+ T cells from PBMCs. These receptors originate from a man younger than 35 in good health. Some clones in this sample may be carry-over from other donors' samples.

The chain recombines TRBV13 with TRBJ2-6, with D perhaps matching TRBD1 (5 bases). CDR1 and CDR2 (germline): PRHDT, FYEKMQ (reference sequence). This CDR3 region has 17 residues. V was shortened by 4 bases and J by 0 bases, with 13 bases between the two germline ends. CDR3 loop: CASSWEFRDSGANVLTF. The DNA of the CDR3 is TGTGCCAGCAGCTGGGAATTCAGGGACTCTGGGGCCAACGTCCTGACTTTC.

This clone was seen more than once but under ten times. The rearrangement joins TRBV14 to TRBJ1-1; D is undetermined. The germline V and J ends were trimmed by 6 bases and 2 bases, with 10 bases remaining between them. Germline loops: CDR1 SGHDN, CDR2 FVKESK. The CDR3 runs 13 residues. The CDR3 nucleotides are TGTGCCAGCAGTCTTCGACAAAACACTGAAGCTTTCTTT. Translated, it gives CASSLRQNTEAFF.

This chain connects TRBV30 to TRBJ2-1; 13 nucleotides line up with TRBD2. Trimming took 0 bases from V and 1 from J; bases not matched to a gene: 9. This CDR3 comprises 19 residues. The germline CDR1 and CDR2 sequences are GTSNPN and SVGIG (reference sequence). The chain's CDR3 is CAWSVRETSGRRSYNEQFF. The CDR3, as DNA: TGTGCCTGGAGTGTACGGGAGACTAGCGGGAGGAGGTCCTACAATGAGCAGTTCTTC.

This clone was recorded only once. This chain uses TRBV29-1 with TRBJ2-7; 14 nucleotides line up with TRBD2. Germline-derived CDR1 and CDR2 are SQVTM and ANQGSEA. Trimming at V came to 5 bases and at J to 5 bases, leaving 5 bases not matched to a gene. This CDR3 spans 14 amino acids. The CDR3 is CSVQGGLAGDEQYF. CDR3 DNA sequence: TGCAGCGTTCAGGGGGGACTAGCGGGAGACGAGCAGTACTTC.

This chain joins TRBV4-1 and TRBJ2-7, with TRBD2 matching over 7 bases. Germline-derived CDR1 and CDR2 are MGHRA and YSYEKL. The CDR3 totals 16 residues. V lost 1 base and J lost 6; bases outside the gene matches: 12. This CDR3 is CASSQVIERDGVEQYF. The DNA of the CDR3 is TGCGCCAGCAGCCAAGTGATCGAGCGGGACGGGGTCGAGCAGTACTTC.

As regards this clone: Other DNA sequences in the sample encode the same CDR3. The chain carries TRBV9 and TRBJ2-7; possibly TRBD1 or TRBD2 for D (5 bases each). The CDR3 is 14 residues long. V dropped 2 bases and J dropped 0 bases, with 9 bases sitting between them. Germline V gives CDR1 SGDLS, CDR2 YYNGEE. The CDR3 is CASSVGGHSYEQYF. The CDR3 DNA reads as TGTGCCAGCAGCGTTGGGGGTCACTCCTACGAGCAGTACTTC.

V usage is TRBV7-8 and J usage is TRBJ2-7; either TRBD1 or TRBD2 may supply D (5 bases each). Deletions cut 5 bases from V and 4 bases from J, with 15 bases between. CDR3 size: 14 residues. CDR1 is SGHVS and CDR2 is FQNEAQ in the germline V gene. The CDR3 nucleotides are TGTGCCAGCAGCCGAACCGGGACCGCTTACGAGCAGTACTTC. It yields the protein CASSRTGTAYEQYF.

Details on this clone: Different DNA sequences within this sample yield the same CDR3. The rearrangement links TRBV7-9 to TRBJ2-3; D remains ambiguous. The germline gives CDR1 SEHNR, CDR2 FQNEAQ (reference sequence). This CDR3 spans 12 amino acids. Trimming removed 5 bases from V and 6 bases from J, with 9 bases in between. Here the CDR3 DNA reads TGTGCCAGCAGCCTAGTCGCCGATACGCAGTATTTT. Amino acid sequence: CASSLVADTQYF.

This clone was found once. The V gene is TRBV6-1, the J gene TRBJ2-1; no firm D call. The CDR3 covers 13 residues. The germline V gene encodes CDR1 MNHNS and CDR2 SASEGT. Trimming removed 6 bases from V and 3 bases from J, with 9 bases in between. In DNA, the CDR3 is TGTGCCAGCAGGACTCCGGGCTACAATGAGCAGTTCTTC. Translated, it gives CASRTPGYNEQFF.

The CDR3 DNA reads as TGCGCCAGCAGCCAAGATCGGGGAAACCCGGAGCGGCACACCTTC. This sequence encodes CASSQDRGNPERHTF. The chain recombines TRBV4-3 with TRBJ1-2; the D is unclear. The CDR3 contains 15 residues. CDR1 and CDR2 from the germline V gene are LGHNA and YSLEER. The V gene lost 0 bases and the J gene lost 12 bases, with 20 bases spanning the gap.

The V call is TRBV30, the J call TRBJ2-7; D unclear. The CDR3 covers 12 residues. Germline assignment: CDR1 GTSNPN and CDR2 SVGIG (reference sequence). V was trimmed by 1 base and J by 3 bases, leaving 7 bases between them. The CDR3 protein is CAWSDRSYEQYF. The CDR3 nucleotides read TGTGCCTGGAGTGACCGGAGCTACGAGCAGTACTTC.

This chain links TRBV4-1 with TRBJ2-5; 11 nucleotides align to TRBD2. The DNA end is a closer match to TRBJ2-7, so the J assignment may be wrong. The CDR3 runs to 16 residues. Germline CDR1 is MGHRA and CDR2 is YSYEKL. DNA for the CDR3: TGCGCCAGCAGCCTAACCGCGACTAGCGGGACCTCCGAGCAGTACTTC. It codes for CASSLTATSGTSEQYF.

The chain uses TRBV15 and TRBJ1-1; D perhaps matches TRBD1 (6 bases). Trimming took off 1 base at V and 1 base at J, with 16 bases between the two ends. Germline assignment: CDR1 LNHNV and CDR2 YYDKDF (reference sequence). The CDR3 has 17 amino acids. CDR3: CATSRGRGGRQNTEAFF. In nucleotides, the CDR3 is TGTGCCACCAGCAGAGGAAGGGGGGGAAGGCAGAACACTGAAGCTTTCTTT. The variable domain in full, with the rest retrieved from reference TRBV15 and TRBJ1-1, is DAMVIQNPRYQVTQFGKPVTLSCSQTLNHNVMYWYQQKSSQAPKLLFHYYDKDFNNEADTPDNFQSRRPNTSFCFLDIRSPGLGDTAMYLCATSRGRGGRQNTEAFFGQGTRLTVV.

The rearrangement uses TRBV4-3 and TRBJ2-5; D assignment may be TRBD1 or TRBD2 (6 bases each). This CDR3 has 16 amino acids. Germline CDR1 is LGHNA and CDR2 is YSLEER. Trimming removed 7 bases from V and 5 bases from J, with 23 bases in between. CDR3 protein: CASNNNPGEGVETQYF. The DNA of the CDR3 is TGCGCCAGCAACAACAATCCGGGAGAGGGGGTGGAGACCCAGTACTTC.

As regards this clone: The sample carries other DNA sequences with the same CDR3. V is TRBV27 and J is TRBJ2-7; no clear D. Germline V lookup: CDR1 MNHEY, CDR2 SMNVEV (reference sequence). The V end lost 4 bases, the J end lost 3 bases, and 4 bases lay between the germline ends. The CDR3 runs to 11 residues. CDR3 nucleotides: TGTGCCAGCAGTTCCAACTACGAGCAGTACTTC. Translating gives CASSSNYEQYF.

The CDR3 DNA reads TGCAGCGTTGTATTGTCAGGGCTGCGCTACACCTTC. Amino acids: CSVVLSGLRYTF. V is TRBV29-1 and J is TRBJ1-2, with D maybe TRBD1 (5 bases). Trimming took 4 bases from V and 9 from J, leaving 15 bases between them. This CDR3 contains 12 residues. Germline loops: CDR1 SQVTM, CDR2 ANQGSEA.

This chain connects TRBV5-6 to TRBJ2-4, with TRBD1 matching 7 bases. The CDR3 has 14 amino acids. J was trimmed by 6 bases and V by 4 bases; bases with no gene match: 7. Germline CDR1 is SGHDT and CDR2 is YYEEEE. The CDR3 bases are TGTGCCAGCAGCCTCAGGGACAGCTCAAACATTCAGTACTTC. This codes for CASSLRDSSNIQYF.

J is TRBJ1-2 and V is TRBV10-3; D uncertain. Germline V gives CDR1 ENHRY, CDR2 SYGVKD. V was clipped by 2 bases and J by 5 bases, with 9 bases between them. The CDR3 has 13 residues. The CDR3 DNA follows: TGTGCCATCAGTGAGGGGGTCGAGTATGGCTACACCTTC. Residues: CAISEGVEYGYTF.

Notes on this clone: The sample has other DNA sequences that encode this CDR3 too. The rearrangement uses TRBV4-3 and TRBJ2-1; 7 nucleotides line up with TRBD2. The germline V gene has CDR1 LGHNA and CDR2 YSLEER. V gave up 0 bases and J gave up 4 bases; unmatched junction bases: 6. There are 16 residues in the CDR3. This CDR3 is CASSQDSSGSYNEQFF. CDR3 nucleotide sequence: TGCGCCAGCAGCCAAGATTCTAGCGGATCGTACAATGAGCAGTTCTTC.

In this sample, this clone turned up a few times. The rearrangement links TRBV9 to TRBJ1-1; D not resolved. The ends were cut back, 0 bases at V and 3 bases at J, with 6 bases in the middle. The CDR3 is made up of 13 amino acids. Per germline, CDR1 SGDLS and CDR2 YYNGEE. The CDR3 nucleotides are TGTGCCAGCAGCGTAGGGTTGGACACTGAAGCTTTCTTT. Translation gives CASSVGLDTEAFF.

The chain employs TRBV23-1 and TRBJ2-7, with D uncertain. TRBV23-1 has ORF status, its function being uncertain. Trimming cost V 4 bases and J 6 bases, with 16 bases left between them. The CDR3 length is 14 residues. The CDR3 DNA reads TGCGCCAGCAGTCCGGACGGATCCGAAGGCGAGCAGTACTTC. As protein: CASSPDGSEGEQYF.

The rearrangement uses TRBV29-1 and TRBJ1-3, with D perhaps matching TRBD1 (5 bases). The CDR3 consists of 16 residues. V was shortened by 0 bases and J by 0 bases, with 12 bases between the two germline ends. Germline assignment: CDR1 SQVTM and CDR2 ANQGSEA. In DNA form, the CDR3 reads TGCAGCGTTGAAGATCGAGCAGGGCCCTCTGGAAACACCATATATTTT. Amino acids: CSVEDRAGPSGNTIYF.

Here the CDR3 DNA reads TGTGCCAGCAGTTACGGGACAGGGACCGATGATGAGCAGTTCTTC. It codes for CASSYGTGTDDEQFF. The V call is TRBV6-5, the J call TRBJ2-1, with 9 positions matching TRBD1. There are 15 residues in the CDR3. The germline CDR1 and CDR2 sequences are MNHEY and SVGAGI. With 2 bases clipped from V and 8 bases from J, the junction kept 7 bases outside the gene matches.

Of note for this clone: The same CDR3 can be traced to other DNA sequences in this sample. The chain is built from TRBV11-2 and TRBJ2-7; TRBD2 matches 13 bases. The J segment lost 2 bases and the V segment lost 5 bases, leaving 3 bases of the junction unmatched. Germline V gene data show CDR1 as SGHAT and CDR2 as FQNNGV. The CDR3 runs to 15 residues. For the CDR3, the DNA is TGTGCCAGCAGCCCAGGGACTAGCGGGACCTACGAGCAGTACTTC. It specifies CASSPGTSGTYEQYF.